Listed here are 5 T cell receptor beta chains from one sample, sequenced in a study of blood T cell repertoires in COVID-19. Here immunoSEQ multiplex PCR was the method, and the copy in TCRdb shows in-frame clones only, minus some. The sample records some 110,000 clones, approximately 78% being singletons. The sequenced sample consisted of peripheral blood. The receptor set was obtained from a man between 70 and 80 years old with acute or convalescent COVID-19.

The V gene is TRBV9, the J gene TRBJ2-3; TRBD1 matches 8 bases. The CDR3 length is 18 residues. Germline trimming cut 1 base from V and 2 bases from J; bases unmatched to any gene: 12. CDR1 is SGDLS and CDR2 is YYNGEE in the germline V gene. As DNA, the CDR3 is TGTGCCAGCAGCGTAAGTCGGCCCGGACAGGGATCCACAGATACGCAGTATTTT. It yields the protein CASSVSRPGQGSTDTQYF.

This sequence joins TRBV28 and TRBJ1-6, with D unresolved. The germline CDR1 and CDR2 sequences are MDHEN and SYDVKM. V was cut by 6 bases and J by 0 bases, with 18 bases left in between. CDR3 size: 18 residues. The CDR3 nucleotides read TGTGCCAGCAGAGAGGGTGCCACCTCGAGCTCCTATAATTCACCCCTCCACTTT. It translates to CASREGATSSSYNSPLHF.

This clone was observed a few times. The chain carries TRBV28 and TRBJ2-5, with 9 nucleotides matching TRBD2. This CDR3 has 15 residues. Germline values: CDR1 MDHEN, CDR2 SYDVKM. Losses at the gene ends were 3 bases for V and 2 bases for J; bases not matched to a gene: 4. The CDR3 sequence: CASSFLAGGQETQYF. CDR3 coding DNA: TGTGCCAGCAGTTTCTTGGCGGGAGGGCAAGAGACCCAGTACTTC.

The J gene is TRBJ2-3, the V gene TRBV9; tentative D call: TRBD1 (5 bases). The V end was cut by 0 bases, the J end by 5 bases, with 13 bases between. The CDR3 is 15 residues long. Germline CDR1 is SGDLS and CDR2 is YYNGEE. CDR3 sequence (DNA): TGTGCCAGCAGCGTAGCAGAAGGTAGGGGAGATACGCAGTATTTT. This gives the protein CASSVAEGRGDTQYF.

This clone was found once. V is TRBV6-1 and J is TRBJ2-1; TRBD1 matches at 8 bases. The ends lost 2 bases at V and 6 bases at J; junction bases unmatched: 6. Germline assignment: CDR1 MNHNS and CDR2 SASEGT. The CDR3 is 15 residues long. CDR3 sequence: CASSEQGARINEQFF. CDR3 sequence (DNA): TGTGCCAGCAGTGAACAGGGGGCTAGGATCAATGAGCAGTTCTTC.